The clone carrying this T cell receptor beta chain came up a few times. Primers for the PCR totalled 60 Vbeta and 13 Jbeta. Original methodology: Some 10 million of the roughly 80 million unique TCR beta chains counted in a later analysis were shared. This table comes from immunoSEQ multiplex PCR, and its TCRdb copy is limited to in-frame clones, with some not included. D and trimming come from the DNA, and the V and J calls and clone size come from that table. Among roughly 150,000 clones, less than 85% were seen once, and the ten largest hold about 2.2%. This record comes from a study of cytomegalovirus exposure and HLA in healthy donors. Overall study context: Assignment to the Caucasian-associated ancestry cluster applied to approximately 79% of the approximately 360 genotyped donors.

Germline V gene lookup returns CDR1 SGDLS and CDR2 YYNGEE. The CDR3 sequence is 15 residues long. V was pared by 0 bases and J by 0 bases, with 9 bases between. V gene TRBV9 combines with J gene TRBJ1-1; D unresolved. Sequenced sample: PBMCs. The clonotype comes from a woman aged 60-70 years in good health and CMV-seropositive. CDR3 bases: TGTGCCAGCAGCGTAGGGGGAGGAATGAACACTGAAGCTTTCTTT. It is translated as CASSVGGGMNTEAFF.